These T cell receptor beta chains were read from a single sample in a study of CD8 T cells in ankylosing spondylitis. TCRdb re-called the 5' RACE reads with MiXCR, one entry per CDR3 protein. The table lists about 250,000 distinct CDR3 sequences, roughly a quarter of them singletons. The sample taken for sequencing was blood, either unsorted or a sorted T cell fraction (not recorded which). The receptor source for this set is a male donor with ankylosing spondylitis or in good health (not recorded which). Each CDR3 is given without its conserved first and last residue.

V gene	CDR3 protein
TRBV5-1	ASTRTGGPFSTDTQY
TRBV5-1	ASRATGRGEETQY
TRBV10-3	AISEGETQY
TRBV10-3	AISESYRLALDNEQF
TRBV20-1	SARRRGSTDTQY
TRBV29-1	SVTGGKETQY
TRBV7-2	ASSLGGGLETQY
TRBV24-1	ATSDAQGDQETQY
TRBV7-3	ASSFSGGAGETQY
TRBV7-3	ASSLTGTSSPYNEQF
TRBV2	ASSDSGKPYEQY
TRBV29-1	SVEWHRTIGYT
TRBV6-5	ASSLMGQVGEQF
TRBV20-1	SAREGAFMDTQY
TRBV3-1	ASSPESPRGGEGTQY
TRBV29-1	SGTFGGPEQY
TRBV20-1	SARDPTGETNEKLF
TRBV19	ASFTRGSRGGTEAF
TRBV9	ASSVEGRNSPLH
TRBV2	ASSGDRGGNQPQH
TRBV20-1	SASHGNTGELF
TRBV12-3/TRBV12-4	ASRTMGQPYGYT
TRBV28	ASSLVGGVMSTLH
TRBV4-1	ASSLEPDVPGQGGLF
TRBV6-5	ASSLRTGGADTQY
TRBV20-1	SARDPGTGAGSPLH
TRBV12-3/TRBV12-4	ASSGTAAYEQY
TRBV12-3/TRBV12-4	ASSLEGGRETQY